A selection of T cell receptor beta chains follows, all from one sample in a study of blood T cell repertoires in COVID-19. TCRdb's copy holds only in-frame clones and misses some; the assay was immunoSEQ multiplex PCR. Of hundreds of thousands of clones listed, around nine tenths are singletons. Sample: peripheral blood. The receptors here all came from a woman aged 70-85 years with COVID-19, enrolled during active disease. The CDR3 runs from the conserved cysteine through the conserved F or W. Fields, in order: V gene, J gene, D gene, clone size, CDR3 DNA, CDR3 protein. D genes are given only for firm matches. Clone size is stated in some rows and not others, as once, few, many or a class when expanded.

>TRBV14|TRBJ1-4|NA|NA
TGTGCCAGCAGCCAACGGTTGTTATCTGGGTCGACTAAGGAAAAACTGTTTTTT
CASSQRLLSGSTKEKLFF
>TRBV28|TRBJ2-5|NA|NA
TGTGCCAGCAGTTTATATTCCAAGGCAGGTGAGACCCAGTACTTC
CASSLYSKAGETQYF
>TRBV10-2|TRBJ1-5|NA|few
TGCGCCAGCAGTGAACTGTACAATCAGCCCCAGCATTTT
CASSELYNQPQHF
>TRBV7-2|TRBJ2-2|NA|NA
TGTGCCAGCAGCTCTCCGCGGAACACCGGGGAGCTGTTTTTT
CASSSPRNTGELFF
>TRBV7-9|TRBJ2-7|NA|NA
TGTGCCAGCAGCTTACTTGGAGGTGGCGAGCAGTACTTC
CASSLLGGGEQYF
>TRBV27|TRBJ2-3|TRBD2|NA
TGTGCCAGCAGTTTATGGGCTAGCGGGGGGGCAGCAGATACGCAGTATTTT
CASSLWASGGAADTQYF
>TRBV2|TRBJ1-1|NA|NA
TGTGCCAGCAGTTACGCGGGACCGCTGAACACTGAAGCTTTCTTT
CASSYAGPLNTEAFF
>TRBV6-5|TRBJ2-5|TRBD1|NA
TGTGCCAGCAGTCTGACAGGGGGTGGATCAGAGACCCAGTACTTC
CASSLTGGGSETQYF
>TRBV18|TRBJ2-7|NA|few
TGTGCCAGCTCACCTCTTAGGGGCGAGTACGAGCAGTACTTC
CASSPLRGEYEQYF
>TRBV2|TRBJ1-5|NA|once
TGTGCCAGCAGTGACGGCAGGGATAGCAATCAGCCCCAGCATTTT
CASSDGRDSNQPQHF
>TRBV6-5|TRBJ2-5|NA|NA
TGTGCCAGCAGTTACGATCCACCACCCGGGGAGACCCAGTACTTC
CASSYDPPPGETQYF
>TRBV2|TRBJ2-7|NA|once
TGTGCCAGCAGTAACTACGACGAGCAGTACTTC
CASSNYDEQYF
>TRBV19|TRBJ1-1|NA|NA
TGTGCCAGTAGTATAACCCACGGTGAGGACACTGAAGCTTTCTTT
CASSITHGEDTEAFF
>TRBV2|TRBJ1-3|NA|NA
TGTGCCAGCAGTCTCCAGGGTGGGCCCAGAAACACCATATATTTT
CASSLQGGPRNTIYF
>TRBV10-3|TRBJ1-6|TRBD1|NA
TGTGCCATCAGTAGGGACAGGGGAGGGTCACCCCTCCACTTT
CAISRDRGGSPLHF
>TRBV7-2|TRBJ1-5|NA|NA
TGTGCCAGCAGGAACAGGGATCAGCCCCAGCATTTT
CASRNRDQPQHF
>TRBV6-1|TRBJ1-2|NA|NA
TGTGCCAGCAGTGAAGGGGTGTCGGGGTATGGCTACACCTTC
CASSEGVSGYGYTF
>TRBV19|TRBJ1-5|TRBD1|few
TGTGCCAGTACGGACAGGCTGACGGGACAGCCCCAGCATTTT
CASTDRLTGQPQHF
>TRBV6-5|TRBJ2-7|TRBD1|NA
TGTGCCAGCAGCCTCCGGACAGGGATGAACGAGCAGTACTTC
CASSLRTGMNEQYF
>TRBV6-5|TRBJ1-3|TRBD1|NA
TGTGCCAGCAGTCCCAAACAGGGGGGAAACACCATATATTTT
CASSPKQGGNTIYF
>TRBV6-5|TRBJ1-6|NA|NA
TGTGCCAGCAGCCCACCTCTCGGGAATAATTCACCCCTCCACTTT
CASSPPLGNNSPLHF
>TRBV7-2|TRBJ2-1|TRBD2|few
TGTGCCAGCCGCTTAGCGGGGGGGAAGCAGTTCTTC
CASRLAGGKQFF
>TRBV19|TRBJ2-3|TRBD1|NA
TGTGCCAGTAGTATTACAGGGGCAGGGGATACGCAGTATTTT
CASSITGAGDTQYF
>TRBV19|TRBJ2-2|NA|NA
TGTGCCAGTAGTTACGGGAGGAACACCGGGGAGCTGTTTTTT
CASSYGRNTGELFF
>TRBV4-1|TRBJ1-1|TRBD1|NA
TGCGCCAGCAGCCAGATGGACAGGGGTAAGAGGGAAGCTTTCTTT
CASSQMDRGKREAFF
>TRBV5-1|TRBJ2-7|NA|once
TGCGCCAGCAGCTTCGGCAGGGGATACGAGCAGTACTTC
CASSFGRGYEQYF
>TRBV12-3/TRBV12-4|TRBJ2-7|NA|NA
TGTGCCAGCAGTTTAGAATTCCTCTACGAGCAGTACTTC
CASSLEFLYEQYF
>TRBV3-1/TRBV3-2|TRBJ2-1|TRBD2|NA
TGTGCCAGCAGCCAAGATGGGAGGGGACTAGCGGGGGGATACAATGAGCAGTTCTTC
CASSQDGRGLAGGYNEQFF
>TRBV4-3|TRBJ1-4|TRBD1|NA
TGCGCCAGCAGCTTGGGACAGGGGGATGAAAAACTGTTTTTT
CASSLGQGDEKLFF
>TRBV5-1|TRBJ1-5|NA|few
TGCGCCAGCAGCTTAGGAGGGGCAAATCAGCCCCAGCATTTT
CASSLGGANQPQHF
>TRBV27|TRBJ2-7|TRBD2|once
TGTGCCAGCAGTTCAGAGCGGGGTGCCCTCTACGAGCAGTACTTC
CASSSERGALYEQYF
>TRBV6-4|TRBJ1-5|NA|NA
TGTGCCAGCAGTGACTCGGAGAAGAGGGTTACTTATAGCAATCAGCCCCAGCATTTT
CASSDSEKRVTYSNQPQHF
>TRBV5-1|TRBJ2-3|TRBD2|NA
TGCGCCAGCAGCTTGGTACTAGCGGGGGGTATAGATACGCAGTATTTT
CASSLVLAGGIDTQYF
>TRBV30|TRBJ2-7|TRBD2|few
TGTGCCTGGGATAGCGGGGGAAGCTCCTACGAGCAGTACTTC
CAWDSGGSSYEQYF
>TRBV6-5|TRBJ1-4|TRBD1|NA
TGTGCCAGCAGCCGTGGGACAGGAGTGTTGGAAAAACTGTTTTTT
CASSRGTGVLEKLFF
>TRBV30|TRBJ1-5|NA|NA
TGTGCCTGGAGTGCCCTACAGGGTGGTCAGCCCCAGCATTTT
CAWSALQGGQPQHF
>TRBV28|TRBJ2-3|TRBD1|NA
TGTGCCAGCAAGGGGGCAGGCACAGATACGCAGTATTTT
CASKGAGTDTQYF
>TRBV9|TRBJ1-2|NA|NA
TGTGCCAGCAGCGTAGAAGTCCCAGGGGCCTATGGCTACACCTTC
CASSVEVPGAYGYTF
>TRBV7-2|TRBJ2-4|NA|NA
TGTGCCAGCAGCTTTGACAGGCAAAACATTCAGTACTTC
CASSFDRQNIQYF
>TRBV27|TRBJ2-3|NA|NA
TGTGCCAGCAGTTTTTTTGACGGGGGCACAGATACGCAGTATTTT
CASSFFDGGTDTQYF
>TRBV28|TRBJ1-2|NA|NA
TGTGCCAGCAGTTTAGGCCAGGATTTGGGTTATGGCTACACCTTC
CASSLGQDLGYGYTF
>TRBV19|TRBJ2-3|TRBD2|NA
TGTGCCAGTAGGGGGGCGACTAGCGGGGTGGGAGATACGCAGTATTTT
CASRGATSGVGDTQYF
>TRBV3-1/TRBV3-2|TRBJ2-2|TRBD2|NA
TGTGCCAGCAGCCAGTTACTAGCGGGGCGCGGGGAGCTGTTTTTT
CASSQLLAGRGELFF
>TRBV3-1/TRBV3-2|TRBJ2-5|TRBD1|NA
TGTGCCAGCAGCCCGTTGAGACAGGGGGAAGGAGAGACCCAGTACTTC
CASSPLRQGEGETQYF
>TRBV5-1|TRBJ2-3|NA|NA
TGCGCCAGCAGCTTGGTCGGCGGATCTAGCACAGATACGCAGTATTTT
CASSLVGGSSTDTQYF
>TRBV24-1|TRBJ1-1|NA|NA
TGTGCCACCAGTGATAGGGGTGGAGCTGAAGCTTTCTTT
CATSDRGGAEAFF
>TRBV19|TRBJ1-1|NA|NA
TGTGCCAGTAGCACTACAGGGAACACTGAAGCTTTCTTT
CASSTTGNTEAFF
>TRBV30|TRBJ2-3|NA|NA
TGTGCCCAAAGACCTGCGGGGTTTAATACGCAGTATTTT
CAQRPAGFNTQYF
>TRBV3-1/TRBV3-2|TRBJ1-1|NA|NA
TGTGCCAGCAGCCATACATCCCCCACTGAAGCTTTCTTT
CASSHTSPTEAFF
>TRBV6-5|TRBJ1-2|TRBD1|NA
TGTGCCAGCAGTCCCGGACAGGGAATCCACTATGGCTACACCTTC
CASSPGQGIHYGYTF
>TRBV24-1|TRBJ1-2|TRBD1|once
TGTGCCACCAGTGAATTACAGGGGGACGGCTACACCTTC
CATSELQGDGYTF
>TRBV19|TRBJ2-3|TRBD2|NA
TGTGCCAGTAGTGGTGGAGCGGGGCGCACAGATACGCAGTATTTT
CASSGGAGRTDTQYF
>TRBV28|TRBJ1-2|TRBD1|NA
TGTGCCAGCAGTTTAGTGGGACAGGGGGCGAAGAGTTATGGCTACACCTTC
CASSLVGQGAKSYGYTF
>TRBV19|TRBJ2-5|TRBD1|NA
TGTGCCAGTAGTACGGACAGGGAAGAGACCCAGTACTTC
CASSTDREETQYF
>TRBV9|TRBJ2-4|NA|NA
TGTGCCAGCACCGGAGGGGGGGCGGACATTCAGTACTTC
CASTGGGADIQYF